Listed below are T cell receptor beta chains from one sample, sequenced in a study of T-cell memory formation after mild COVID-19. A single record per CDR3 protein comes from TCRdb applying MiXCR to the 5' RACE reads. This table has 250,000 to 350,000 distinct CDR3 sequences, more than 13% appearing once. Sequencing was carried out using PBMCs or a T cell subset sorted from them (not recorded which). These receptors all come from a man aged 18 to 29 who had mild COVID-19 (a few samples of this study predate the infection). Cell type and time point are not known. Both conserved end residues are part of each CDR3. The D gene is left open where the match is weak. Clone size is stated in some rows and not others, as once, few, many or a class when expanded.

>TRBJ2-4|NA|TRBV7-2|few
TGTGCCAGCAGCCCCTCAAGGTGGGAGCTGGGCAAAAACATTCAGTACTTC
CASSPSRWELGKNIQYF
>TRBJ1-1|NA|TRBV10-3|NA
TGTGCCATCAGGGGCGCGGGCACTGAAGCTTTCTTT
CAIRGAGTEAFF
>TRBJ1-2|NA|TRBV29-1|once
TGCAGCGCATTCATACGCCTATGGGGGGCTTATGGCTACACCTTC
CSAFIRLWGAYGYTF
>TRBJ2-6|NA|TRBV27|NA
TGTGCCAGCAGAAGCAGAGGTGGGGCCAACGTCCTGACTTTC
CASRSRGGANVLTF
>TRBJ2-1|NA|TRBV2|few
TGTGCCAGCAGTGAACAGAGCTCCTACAATGAGCAGTTCTTC
CASSEQSSYNEQFF
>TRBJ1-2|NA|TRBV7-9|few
TGTGCCAGCAGCCCCCCCACAGAATACTATGGCTACACCTTC
CASSPPTEYYGYTF
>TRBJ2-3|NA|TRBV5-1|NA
TGCGCCAGCAGCTCTGACCGCATCCCGGATACGCAGTATTTT
CASSSDRIPDTQYF
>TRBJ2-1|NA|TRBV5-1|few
TGCGCCAGCAGCTTGGCCACGGCGAGCTCCTACAATGAGCAGTTCTTC
CASSLATASSYNEQFF
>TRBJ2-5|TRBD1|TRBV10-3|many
TGTGCCATCAGAACAGGGGCTCAAGAGACCCAGTACTTC
CAIRTGAQETQYF
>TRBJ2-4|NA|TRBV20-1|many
TGCAGTGCTAGAGACCCAGCGGGAGCCAAAAACATTCAGTACTTC
CSARDPAGAKNIQYF
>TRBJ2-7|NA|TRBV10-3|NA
TGTGCCATCATGTCGAAGGATTCCTACGAGCAGTACTTC
CAIMSKDSYEQYF
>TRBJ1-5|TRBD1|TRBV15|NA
TGTGCCACCAGCAGAGATTTGGAGACAGGGGGCTTTCCCCAGCATTTT
CATSRDLETGGFPQHF
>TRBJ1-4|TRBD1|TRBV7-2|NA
TGTGCCAGCAGCTCCGGGACAGGGAGCCTTGAAAAACTGTTTTTT
CASSSGTGSLEKLFF
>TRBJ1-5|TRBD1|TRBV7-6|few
TGTGCCAGCAGCTACCGGGACAGCGGGGATCAGCCCCAGCATTTT
CASSYRDSGDQPQHF
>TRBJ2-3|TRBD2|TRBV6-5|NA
TGTGCCAGCAGTCGGGGGGGTTACACAGATACGCAGTATTTT
CASSRGGYTDTQYF
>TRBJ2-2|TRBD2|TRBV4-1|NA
TGCGCCAGCAGCCAAGGGACTAGCGGCAACACCGGGGAGCTGTTTTTT
CASSQGTSGNTGELFF
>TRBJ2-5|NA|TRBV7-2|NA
TGTGCCAGCAACCTCAGAAATAAAGAGACCCAGTACTTC
CASNLRNKETQYF
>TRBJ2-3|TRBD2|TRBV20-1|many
TGCAGTGCTAGAATCCCGGGACTACCAGATACGCAGTATTTT
CSARIPGLPDTQYF
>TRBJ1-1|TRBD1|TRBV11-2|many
TGTGCCAGCAGTTCGCGGGACAGGGGCACTGAAGCTTTCTTT
CASSSRDRGTEAFF
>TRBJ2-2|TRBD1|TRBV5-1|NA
TGCGCCAGCAGCTCGGAACAGGGGGCGCGGACCGGGGAGCTGTTTTTT
CASSSEQGARTGELFF
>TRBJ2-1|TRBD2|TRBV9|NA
TGTGCCAGCAGCGTAGCGGGTAGCGGGGTCTACAATGAGCAGTTCTTC
CASSVAGSGVYNEQFF
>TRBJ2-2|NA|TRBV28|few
TGTGCCAGCTTAGGGACGAACACCGGGGAGCTGTTTTTT
CASLGTNTGELFF
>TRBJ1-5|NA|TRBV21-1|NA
TGTGCCACCGAGCTGGGGCCTAATAGCAATCAGCCCCAGCATTTT
CATELGPNSNQPQHF
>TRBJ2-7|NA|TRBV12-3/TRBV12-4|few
TGTGCCAGCAGTTTGTGGGGGCCGGAAACCGAGCAGTACTTC
CASSLWGPETEQYF
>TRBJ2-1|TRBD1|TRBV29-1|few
TGCAGCGGGACAGGGCCCTTGAACAATGAGCAGTTCTTC
CSGTGPLNNEQFF
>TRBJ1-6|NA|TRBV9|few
TGTGCCAGCAGCGTAGATCCCGGACGGGAGAATTCACCCCTCCACTTT
CASSVDPGRENSPLHF
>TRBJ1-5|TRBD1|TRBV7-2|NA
TGTGCCAGCAGCTTAGGGGGGGGACAGCTAAATCAGCCCCAGCATTTT
CASSLGGGQLNQPQHF
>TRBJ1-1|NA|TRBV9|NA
TGTGCCAGCAGCGTAGAGCCCAAAAACACTGAAGCTTTCTTT
CASSVEPKNTEAFF
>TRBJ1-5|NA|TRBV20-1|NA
TGCAGTGCTACTGGGGCCATAGGTCAGCCCCAGCATTTT
CSATGAIGQPQHF
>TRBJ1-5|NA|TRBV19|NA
TGTGCCAGTAGGTCCGGTTATAGCAATCAGCCCCAGCATTTT
CASRSGYSNQPQHF
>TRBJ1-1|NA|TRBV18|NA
TGTGCCAGCTCACCACCTAGCACCCCTGGAGGCACTGAAGCTTTCTTT
CASSPPSTPGGTEAFF
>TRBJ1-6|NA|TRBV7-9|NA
TGTGCCAGCAGCTCGGGGTATTCACCCCTCCACTTT
CASSSGYSPLHF
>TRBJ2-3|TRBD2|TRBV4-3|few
TGCGCCAGCAGCCAAGATGTAGCGGGGAGCACAGATACGCAGTATTTT
CASSQDVAGSTDTQYF
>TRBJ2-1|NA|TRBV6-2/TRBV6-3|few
TGTGCCAGCAGACACCCGGGGGGCATGTTCAATGAGCAGTTCTTC
CASRHPGGMFNEQFF
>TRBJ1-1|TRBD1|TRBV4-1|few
TGCGCCAGCAGCCAGGCCGGGACAGGGGGTGAAGCTTTCTTT
CASSQAGTGGEAFF
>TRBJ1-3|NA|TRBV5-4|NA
TGTGCCAGCAGCTTTTCAACAGGGCGCTCTGGAAACACCATATATTTT
CASSFSTGRSGNTIYF
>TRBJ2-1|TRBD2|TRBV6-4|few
TGTGCCAGCAGTGACTCGGGGGGGTCCCCACACTTC
CASSDSGGSPHF
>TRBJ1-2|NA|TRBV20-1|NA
TGCAGTGCTAGCGGCAGGGACGAACAACTAGAATATGGCTACACCTTC
CSASGRDEQLEYGYTF